This T cell receptor beta chain comes out of a study of T cells expressing NK-cell markers. This CDR3 comprises 16 residues. CDR1 and CDR2 from the germline V gene are DFQATT and SNEGSKA (reference sequence). UMIs accompanied the 5'RACE template switching by which TCR beta cDNA was made. TCRdb re-analyzed the 5' RACE reads; it lists each CDR3 protein once, without DNA. The sample totals 400,000 to 500,000 distinct CDR3 sequences. Sequencing was done on a sample of blood T cells: a sorted CD56 or NKG2C T cell subset, CD4+ or CD8+ T cells, or bulk PBMC T cells (not recorded which). The chain joins TRBV20-1 to TRBJ2-7; TCRdb names TRBD2, which stays unverified in the absence of DNA. The source of this sequence is a woman aged 18-70 years in good health. CDR3 amino acids: CSARVSISGESYEQYF.